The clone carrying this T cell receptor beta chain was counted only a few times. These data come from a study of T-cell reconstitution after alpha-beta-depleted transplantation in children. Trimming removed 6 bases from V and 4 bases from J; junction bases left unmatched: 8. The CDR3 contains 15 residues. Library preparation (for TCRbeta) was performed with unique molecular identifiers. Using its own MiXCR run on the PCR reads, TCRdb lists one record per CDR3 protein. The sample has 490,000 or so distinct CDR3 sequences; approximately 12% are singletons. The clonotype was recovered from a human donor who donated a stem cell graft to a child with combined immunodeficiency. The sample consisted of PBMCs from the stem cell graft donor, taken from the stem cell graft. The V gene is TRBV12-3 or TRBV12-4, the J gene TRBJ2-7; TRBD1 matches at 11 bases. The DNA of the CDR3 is TGTGCCAGCAGACCCGGGACAGGGGGAGGGTACGAGCAGTACTTC. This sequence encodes CASRPGTGGGYEQYF.